The T cell receptor (beta chain) described here comes from a study of blood T cell repertoires in COVID-19. As for the study in general: Whether acute or convalescent, the COVID-19 samples came from the United States, Italy and Spain.

CDR1 and CDR2 (germline): SNHLY, FYNNEI. V shed 5 bases and J 4 bases; nucleotides not matched to a gene: 3. The CDR3 loop spans 13 amino acids. This clone showed up just a few times. Participant-given clinical history determined each cohort assignment. Authors' processing steps: Estimation of nucleated cell counts relied on the amplification of reference gene primers. TCRdb's table, derived via immunoSEQ multiplex PCR, lists solely in-frame clones and lacks some. Clonal size and the V and J genes are those of that table, whereas D and trimming came from the DNA. This sample carries a few hundred thousand clones, approximately 83% of them seen once, and the ten largest clones take 4% to 5%.

The receptor comes from a woman aged 40 to 50 with acute COVID-19. The sequencing input was PBMCs or T cells enriched from blood (not recorded which). The V and J genes are TRBV2 and TRBJ1-1; 8 bases fit TRBD1. The CDR3 sequence: CASSPQGVTEAFF. CDR3 bases: TGTGCCAGCAGTCCACAGGGGGTCACTGAAGCTTTCTTT.